This T cell receptor (beta chain) was captured in a study of blood T cell repertoires in COVID-19. Study-level information: Sources were T cells, B-cell-depleted T cells, or PBMCs; the material itself was cDNA or gDNA.

Germline V gives CDR1 MRHNA, CDR2 SNTAGT. V trimming: 6 bases; J trimming: 0 bases; junction bases outside the gene matches: 6. The CDR3 spans 16 residues. In the source study's methods: Reference gene primer amplification gave estimated nucleated cell counts. Some clones are missing from TCRdb's copy, which holds only in-frame ones; the method was immunoSEQ multiplex PCR. V and J calls and clone size come straight from that table; D and trimming were deduced from the DNA. The sample yields 400,000 or so clones, roughly 86% seen once. The chain is built from TRBV6-4 and TRBJ2-1, with 9 bases fitting TRBD2. The sequenced material came from peripheral blood. The receptor was derived from a human donor in a cohort sampled during active COVID-19. CDR3 in amino acids: CASSLSGGSSYNEQFF. DNA for the CDR3: TGTGCCAGCAGCCTCAGCGGGGGGAGCTCCTACAATGAGCAGTTCTTC.